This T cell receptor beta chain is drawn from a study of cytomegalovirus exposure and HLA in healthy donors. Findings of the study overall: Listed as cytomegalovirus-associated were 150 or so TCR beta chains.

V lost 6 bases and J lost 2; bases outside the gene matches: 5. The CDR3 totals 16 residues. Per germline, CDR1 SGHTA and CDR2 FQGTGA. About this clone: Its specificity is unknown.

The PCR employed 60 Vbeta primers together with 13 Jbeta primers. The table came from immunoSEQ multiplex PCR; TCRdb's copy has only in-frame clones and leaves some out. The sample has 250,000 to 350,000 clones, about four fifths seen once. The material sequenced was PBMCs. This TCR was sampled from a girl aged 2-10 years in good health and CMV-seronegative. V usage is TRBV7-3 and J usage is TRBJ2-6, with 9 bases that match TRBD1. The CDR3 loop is CASSLQGAAGANVLTF. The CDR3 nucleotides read TGTGCCAGCAGTTTACAGGGGGCAGCTGGGGCCAACGTCCTGACTTTC.